The T cell receptor beta chain under discussion was sequenced for a study of tumor and adjacent non-tumor tissue in lung cancer. Across the whole study: There were 11 to 13 adenocarcinoma, a couple of squamous cell carcinoma and 1 small cell lung cancer cases.

This sample's RNA came from whole unsorted tissue. Three rounds of nested PCR, following a modified ARM-PCR protocol, produced the TCRbeta library. TCRdb re-called the multiplex PCR reads with MiXCR, one entry per CDR3 protein. The sample yields 100,000 to 120,000 distinct CDR3 sequences, 84% seen once. Study-wide results and caveats: TCR diversity was significantly greater in tumor than normal lung tissue.

The CDR3 consists of 15 residues. CDR1 SQVTM and CDR2 ANQGSEA come from the germline V gene. About this clonotype: Antigen unknown. One end of the junction fails to match germline, which may point to a read error.

This chain joins TRBV29-1 and TRBJ2-7, with 7 bases identical to TRBD2. The sequence came from a man aged 70-80 years with non-small cell lung cancer. The sample taken for sequencing was lung tumor tissue. The CDR3 region is CSVEGGPGSSYEQYF. CDR3 sequence (DNA): TGCAGCGTTGAGGGAGGGCCGGGAAGCTCCTACGAACAGTACTTC.